This T cell receptor beta chain appears in the sequencing data of a study of Ad26.COV2.S vaccination and SARS-CoV-2 variants (dated by TCRdb to 2020 to 2023). With respect to the entire study: Donors in the vaccine arm were drawn from COV1001, a multicentre, randomized, double-blind, placebo-controlled phase I-IIa trial testing Ad26.COV2.S in healthy adults. Ad26.COV2.S was given intramuscularly at 5x10^10 or 1x10^11 viral particles, as a single shot or as two shots 56 days apart. The specificity and breadth of SARS-CoV-2-reactive T cell receptors after Ad26.COV2.S vaccination were assessed by TCRbeta repertoire sequencing. The TCR-sequenced set comprised approximately 32 samples: roughly 19 Ad26.COV2.S vaccine recipients, 5 placebo recipients and 8 SARS-CoV-2 convalescent individuals. Participants in the trial were split at random into five groups of five each, receiving low-dose or high-dose Ad26.COV2.S once or twice, or else placebo on both occasions. Investigators did not know the trial group allocation while performing experiments and assessing outcomes.

Comments on this clone: Its antigen remains unidentified. Base quality data are lacking; no much larger clone is found one base away.

The immunoSEQ Assay was used to sequence TCRbeta CDR3 regions. After extraction, genomic DNA underwent amplification by bias-controlled multiplex PCR, followed by high-throughput sequencing. Under the source paper's analysis protocol: To quantify the absolute abundance of each unique TCRbeta CDR3 region, sequences were collapsed and filtered. T cell fraction was estimated by normalization of TCRbeta template counts to usable DNA, with usable DNA being measured through amplification of reference genes present in all nucleated cells. Repertoire TCRs were annotated as SARS-CoV-2-specific by exact matching of V gene, CDR3 amino acid sequence and J gene to a known reactive TCR set. The reference SARS-CoV-2 TCR set came from MIRA and was filtered for enrichment in COVID-19-positive ImmuneCODE repertoires, removing public or cross-reactive TCRs. Using the MIRA antigens, annotated TCRs were further analysed by specific ORF or by position within an ORF. Depth was the summed frequency of annotated unique rearrangements, while breadth was defined as annotated unique rearrangements over total unique productive rearrangements. TCR breadth was compared between groups using two-sided Wilcoxon rank-sum tests. Drawn from immuneACCESS, this table holds only the in-frame rearrangements with V and J called that TCRdb kept. Clones are partly lost; checked studies trace under half to an unresolved V gene and leave the rest unexplained. That table is the source of V, J and clone size, and D and trimming were worked out from the DNA. The sample table lists hundreds of thousands of clones, around 87% of them with a count of one. The top ten hold around 3.5% of the sample.

The CDR3 covers 15 residues, taking in both the cysteine and the phenylalanine. CDR3 DNA only is kept here, 45 bases in frame from base 1. The germline V end is reduced by 5 bases and the J end by 6 bases; junction bases left unmatched: 10. The germline V gene encodes CDR1 MNHEY and CDR2 SVGAGI. Explained via the paper, the treatment or condition label denotes: 19 received Ad26.COV2.S at low or high dose, single or two shots; 5 received placebo; per-sample allocation not given. For vaccine and placebo recipients, the sequenced repertoires came from samples collected on day 63 after the first injection. Between 29 July and 7 August 2020, Cohort 1b enrolled 25 adults aged 18-55 years at one site in Boston, USA. Ad26.COV2.S consisted of a replication-incompetent adenovirus type 26 vector by which a prefusion-stabilized SARS-CoV-2 spike protein from the original Wuhan strain was expressed. The research as a whole found: Non-spike TCR breadth was comparable between vaccine and placebo recipients, consistent with the vaccine containing only spike. The authors noted that the TCR breadth and depth analyses may have underestimated total T cell responses. Higher spike-specific TCR breadth was observed in Ad26.COV2.S recipients than in placebo recipients (P = 0.0014). The study was not powered to compare responses between vaccine doses or regimens. After vaccination, spike-specific CD8+ and CD4+ T cell responses were reported to show substantial breadth.

This receptor was taken from a person aged 18 to 65 who received the Ad26.COV2.S COVID-19 vaccine or a placebo. This sample comprised peripheral blood, obtained in a trial of Ad26.COV2.S vaccine versus placebo. The rearranged chain carries TRBV6-5 and TRBJ2-1; 7 of the junction bases match TRBD1. The DNA sequence follows: TGTGCCAGCAGTACGTTGGGACAGAAGACCAATGAGCAGTTCTTC. This sequence encodes CASSTLGQKTNEQFF.